Listed here are 28 T cell receptor beta chains from one sample, sequenced in a study of cytomegalovirus exposure and HLA in healthy donors. PCR used 60 Vbeta primers and 13 Jbeta primers. Profiling relied on immunoSEQ multiplex PCR, and the TCRdb table lists in-frame clones only, not all of them. The repertoire holds nearly 200,000 clones, with over 80% as singletons. The sequencing sample was made of PBMCs. Receptors originate from a man aged 30-40 years in good health and CMV-seronegative.

The chain combines TRBV28 with TRBJ2-6, with TRBD1 matching over 9 bases. Germline trimming cut 7 bases from V and 0 bases from J; bases unmatched to any gene: 7. Germline CDR1 reads MDHEN; CDR2 reads SYDVKM. The CDR3 contains 17 residues. CDR3 coding DNA: TGTGCCAGCAATCTAGACAGGGGGTACTCTGGGGCCAACGTCCTGACTTTC. This encodes CASNLDRGYSGANVLTF.

V gene TRBV5-4 combines with J gene TRBJ2-5; tentatively, D is TRBD1 (5 bases). V lost 6 bases to trimming and J lost 5 bases, with 17 bases between them. The CDR3 extends over 14 amino acids. Germline lookup yields CDR1 SGHNT and CDR2 YYREEE (reference sequence). The CDR3 DNA sequence: TGTGCCAGCAACGATAGGGGTGGACCCGAGACCCAGTACTTC. This gives the protein CASNDRGGPETQYF.

The chain has TRBV6-5 and TRBJ2-3, with D possibly TRBD1 on 5 matching bases. The CDR3 runs 14 residues. Germline CDR1 MNHEY, CDR2 SVGAGI. The germline V and J ends were trimmed by 2 bases and 3 bases, with 9 bases remaining between them. This CDR3 reads CASSYQGETDTQYF. DNA for the CDR3: TGTGCCAGCAGTTACCAGGGTGAGACAGATACGCAGTATTTT.

The chain uses TRBV5-6 and TRBJ2-3, with D perhaps TRBD2 (5 bases). The CDR3 runs to 14 residues. Looked up from germline, CDR1 is SGHDT and CDR2 is YYEEEE. Trimming removed 4 bases from V and 1 base from J, with 10 bases in between. The CDR3 sequence is CASSADGGTDTQYF. DNA of the CDR3: TGTGCCAGCAGCGCGGACGGGGGCACAGATACGCAGTATTTT.

The rearrangement joins TRBV15 to TRBJ2-5; 13 bases line up with TRBD2. There are 15 residues in the CDR3. In germline, CDR1 is LNHNV, CDR2 YYDKDF (reference sequence). The V gene end was trimmed by 5 bases and the J gene end by 5 bases; junction bases not matched to a gene: 5. The CDR3 protein is CATSSRTSGSETQYF. The CDR3, as DNA: TGTGCCACCAGCTCGCGGACTAGCGGGAGTGAGACCCAGTACTTC.

The chain couples TRBV10-3 to TRBJ2-1; 13 bases line up with TRBD2. The germline V gene encodes CDR1 ENHRY and CDR2 SYGVKD. Losses at the gene ends were 1 base for V and 7 bases for J; bases not matched to a gene: 4. The CDR3 covers 16 residues. The CDR3, as DNA: TGTGCCATCAGTGAGTGGACTAGCGGGGGATCAAATGAGCAGTTCTTC. Residues: CAISEWTSGGSNEQFF.

This clone was seen more than once but under ten times. The J gene is TRBJ2-5, the V gene TRBV5-1, with D possibly matching TRBD1 (6 bases). Trimming removed 4 bases from V and 4 bases from J, with 14 bases in between. Germline CDR1 is SGHRS and CDR2 is YFSETQ. This CDR3 spans 14 amino acids. CDR3 DNA: TGCGCCAGCAGCGATGGACAGTTGGGAGAGACCCAGTACTTC. This translates into CASSDGQLGETQYF.

This sequence joins TRBV4-1 and TRBJ2-4; 8 nucleotides match TRBD2. The CDR3 is 14 amino acids. Germline V gene sequence: CDR1 MGHRA, CDR2 YSYEKL. Trimming at V came to 8 bases and at J to 6 bases, leaving 9 bases not matched to a gene. CDR3 sequence: CASYRSGGRNIQYF. The CDR3 DNA sequence: TGCGCCAGCTATCGCTCGGGAGGGAGAAACATTCAGTACTTC.

The rearrangement links TRBV29-1 to TRBJ2-1; maybe TRBD1 (6 bases). The CDR3 sequence is 14 residues long. Trimming left V 6 bases short and J 7 bases short, with 19 bases between. Germline V gene data show CDR1 as SQVTM and CDR2 as ANQGSEA. The CDR3 spells CSVFPDSPGNEQFF. The CDR3, as DNA: TGCAGCGTCTTCCCGGACAGCCCGGGGAATGAGCAGTTCTTC.

The CDR3 sequence is CATSDREGNSPLHF. DNA for the CDR3: TGTGCCACCTCGGACAGGGAAGGAAATTCACCCCTCCACTTT. This sequence joins TRBV19 and TRBJ1-6; 8 nucleotides match TRBD1. Unmatched junction bases numbered 9, after V lost 10 bases and J lost 7 bases. The CDR3 is 14 residues long. Germline V gene lookup returns CDR1 LNHDA and CDR2 SQIVND (reference sequence).

This clone came up once. The rearrangement links TRBV11-2 to TRBJ1-6; 8 nucleotides line up with TRBD1. This CDR3 spans 14 amino acids. CDR1 is SGHAT and CDR2 is FQNNGV in the germline V gene. Trimming took 11 bases from V and 6 from J; bases not matched to a gene: 9. The chain's CDR3 is CACLGQGPNSPLHF. Written as DNA, the CDR3 is TGTGCCTGCCTCGGACAGGGACCTAATTCACCCCTCCACTTT. Full variable domain (missing parts from reference TRBV11-2 and TRBJ1-6): EAGVAQSPRYKIIEKRQSVAFWCNPISGHATLYWYQQILGQGPKLLIQFQNNGVVDDSQLPKDRFSAERLKGVDSTLKIQPAKLEDSAVYLCACLGQGPNSPLHFGNGTRLTVT.

As to this clone: The junction does not match germline at one end; this may be a read error. The chain couples TRBV7-9 to TRBJ2-2; 7 bases are shared with TRBD1. CDR3 length equals 16 residues. Germline CDR1 and CDR2: SEHNR and FQNEAQ (reference sequence). The CDR3 bases are TGTTCCAGCAGCCCCACCACCCGACAGGGAGCCGGGGAGCTGTTTTTT. Its translation is CSSSPTTRQGAGELFF.

The chain links TRBV6-6 to TRBJ1-1; no clear D gene. The germline gives CDR1 MNHNY, CDR2 SVGAGI (reference sequence). The CDR3 runs to 15 residues. The V end lost 0 bases, the J end lost 3 bases, and 11 bases lay between the germline ends. CDR3 loop: CASSYSADIYTEAFF. The CDR3 nucleotides read TGTGCCAGCAGTTACTCCGCAGATATTTACACTGAAGCTTTCTTT.

CDR3 bases: TGTGCCAGTTCGACGAGGACTGAAGCTTTCTTT. Amino acid sequence: CASSTRTEAFF. V gene TRBV2 combines with J gene TRBJ1-1; D not certain. This CDR3 has 11 residues. CDR1 is SNHLY and CDR2 is FYNNEI in the germline V gene. Trimming left V 9 bases short and J 5 bases short, with 10 bases between.

The chain uses TRBV6-6 and TRBJ2-7; 8 positions match TRBD2. V lost 0 bases to trimming and J lost 3 bases; unmatched junction nucleotides: 7. The CDR3 spans 16 residues. Looked up from germline, CDR1 is MNHNY and CDR2 is SVGAGI (reference sequence). CDR3 sequence (DNA): TGTGCCAGCAGTTACTCAACCGGGACTAGGGGCTACGAGCAGTACTTC. It is translated as CASSYSTGTRGYEQYF.

This clone was found a few times. The rearrangement joins TRBV4-1 to TRBJ1-4; TRBD1 matches 10 bases. The CDR3 runs 15 residues. J lost 6 bases, V lost 3 bases, and 4 bases had no gene match. CDR1 MGHRA and CDR2 YSYEKL come from the germline V gene. DNA for the CDR3: TGCGCCAGCAGCCAGCCCGGGACAGGGGATGAAAAACTGTTTTTT. Amino acid sequence: CASSQPGTGDEKLFF.

This clone showed up just a few times. The chain has TRBV2 and TRBJ2-1; 8 bases agree with TRBD2. V dropped 4 bases and J dropped 8; count of bases not matched to a gene: 13. Germline V gene data show CDR1 as SNHLY and CDR2 as FYNNEI. The CDR3 is 16 residues long. Here the CDR3 DNA reads TGTGCCAGCAGTGGGGTGTTAGCCCTCGGGAGGGATGAGCAGTTCTTC. Its protein product is CASSGVLALGRDEQFF. Filled out from reference TRBV2 and TRBJ2-1, the complete variable domain reads EPEVTQTPSHQVTQMGQEVILRCVPISNHLYFYWYRQILGQKVEFLVSFYNNEISEKSEIFDDQFSVERPDGSNFTLKIRSTKLEDSAMYFCASSGVLALGRDEQFFGPGTRLTVL.

This chain connects TRBV7-9 to TRBJ1-3; D is possibly TRBD1 (5 bases). Germline CDR1 SEHNR, CDR2 FQNEAQ (reference sequence). Trimming removed 5 bases from V and 0 bases from J, with 14 bases in between. The CDR3 is made up of 16 amino acids. CDR3 DNA: TGTGCCAGCAGCGACACGACAGTCTACTCTGGAAACACCATATATTTT. Translated: CASSDTTVYSGNTIYF.

The rearrangement joins TRBV30 to TRBJ1-4; D not resolved. This CDR3 region has 13 residues. The V gene lost 0 bases and the J gene lost 5 bases, with 7 bases spanning the gap. Looked up from germline, CDR1 is GTSNPN and CDR2 is SVGIG (reference sequence). CDR3 loop: CAWSVQLNEKLFF. The CDR3 DNA follows: TGTGCCTGGAGTGTACAGCTGAATGAAAAACTGTTTTTT.

V is TRBV25-1 and J is TRBJ1-4; D unresolved. V lost 6 bases and J 7 bases, leaving 21 bases between the germline ends. The CDR3 has 16 residues. Germline V CDR1 and CDR2: MGHDK, SYGVNS. CDR3 DNA sequence: TGTGCCAGCAGCAAAGAGGTATTGAGGGTGGGTGAAAAACTGTTTTTT. Its protein product is CASSKEVLRVGEKLFF.

The chain has TRBV5-4 and TRBJ2-5; D remains unclear. V lost 5 bases, J lost 2 bases, and 10 bases lay in between. Germline lookup yields CDR1 SGHNT and CDR2 YYREEE (reference sequence). This CDR3 spans 13 amino acids. The chain's CDR3 is CASSTSFQETQYF. CDR3 DNA sequence: TGTGCCAGCAGTACAAGTTTTCAAGAGACCCAGTACTTC. Supplemented by reference TRBV5-4 and TRBJ2-5, the full variable domain reads ETGVTQSPTHLIKTRGQQVTLRCSSQSGHNTVSWYQQALGQGPQFIFQYYREEENGRGNFPPRFSGLQFPNYSSELNVNALELDDSALYLCASSTSFQETQYFGPGTRLLVL.

This chain links TRBV28 with TRBJ1-6; D perhaps matches TRBD1 (6 bases). V lost 4 bases to trimming and J lost 4 bases, with 14 bases between them. The germline V gene has CDR1 MDHEN and CDR2 SYDVKM. The CDR3 runs to 16 residues. CDR3 amino acids: CASSSGGASYNSPLHF. CDR3 bases: TGTGCCAGCAGTTCGGGGGGGGCGTCGTATAATTCACCCCTCCACTTT.

This rearrangement joins TRBV14 to TRBJ2-5; 11 nucleotides match TRBD2. The trim removed 4 bases at V and 0 bases at J, leaving 7 bases unmatched. CDR3 length: 17 amino acids. Looked up from germline, CDR1 is SGHDN and CDR2 is FVKESK. The CDR3 here is CASSPRLAGMYQETQYF. The DNA of the CDR3 is TGTGCCAGCAGCCCGAGACTAGCGGGGATGTACCAAGAGACCCAGTACTTC. The whole variable domain, remainder taken from reference TRBV14 and TRBJ2-5, is EAGVTQFPSHSVIEKGQTVTLRCDPISGHDNLYWYRRVMGKEIKFLLHFVKESKQDESGMPNNRFLAERTGGTYSTLKVQPAELEDSGVYFCASSPRLAGMYQETQYFGPGTRLLVL.

This clone came up once. The J gene is TRBJ2-5, the V gene TRBV6-5, with 12 bases matching TRBD1. The CDR3 has 16 residues. V shed 4 bases, J shed 5 bases, and the junction held 8 bases outside the gene matches. Germline loops: CDR1 MNHEY, CDR2 SVGAGI. The CDR3 bases are TGTGCCAGCAGTTCCTACGGGACAGGGGGCTCGGAGACCCAGTACTTC. Translated: CASSSYGTGGSETQYF.

This clone has a single count. This chain links TRBV2 with TRBJ2-2; perhaps TRBD2 as D (6 bases). CDR1 and CDR2 from the germline V gene are SNHLY and FYNNEI. The CDR3 runs to 14 residues. V dropped 8 bases and J dropped 3 bases, with 13 bases sitting between them. In DNA, the CDR3 is TGTGCCAGCCAAAAGGGAGGAGACACCGGGGAGCTGTTTTTT. This codes for CASQKGGDTGELFF.

This chain joins TRBV7-8 and TRBJ2-2, with D hard to call. The V gene's germline CDR1 is SGHVS and CDR2 FQNEAQ. CDR3 size: 17 residues. The V end was cut by 0 bases, the J end by 4 bases, with 15 bases between. The CDR3 DNA reads as TGTGCCAGCAGCTTAGCGCGGTACTTGAGTCGCACCGGGGAGCTGTTTTTT. Translated, it gives CASSLARYLSRTGELFF.

This chain uses TRBV7-9 with TRBJ1-3; possibly TRBD1 for D (6 bases). Germline loops: CDR1 SEHNR, CDR2 FQNEAQ (reference sequence). V lost 0 bases and J lost 1, with 7 bases in between. This CDR3 region has 15 residues. In nucleotides, the CDR3 is TGTGCCAGCAGCTTAGCAGGGACATCTGGAAACACCATATATTTT. Translating it yields CASSLAGTSGNTIYF.

The chain has TRBV4-2 and TRBJ1-2, with TRBD1 identical over 8 bases. The germline CDR1 and CDR2 sequences are LGHNA and YNFKEQ. The CDR3 consists of 18 residues. V lost 2 bases and J lost 4; bases outside the gene matches: 15. The CDR3 is CASSQPYGQGEGSYGYTF. Written as DNA, the CDR3 is TGTGCCAGCAGCCAACCCTATGGACAGGGAGAGGGCTCCTATGGCTACACCTTC.